These T cell receptor beta chains were read from a single sample in a study of T cell responses to AZD1222 COVID-19 vaccine. Measured with immunoSEQ multiplex PCR; TCRdb has only the in-frame clones, and not every one. The repertoire holds more than 100,000 clones, with more than 75% as singletons. The specimen comprised peripheral blood, sampled on day 0 of AZD1222 vaccination. All receptors derive from an adult in good health. CDR3s include the opening cysteine and the closing phenylalanine or tryptophan. The order of the fields is clone size, V gene, J gene, D gene, CDR3 protein, CDR3 DNA. A D gene is named only where the DNA matches it firmly. Only some rows state a clone size, as once, few, many or a class for expanded clones.

>.|TRBV7-8|TRBJ1-2|.
CASSGYRGRNYGYTF
TGTGCCAGCAGCGGGTATAGGGGAAGGAACTATGGCTACACCTTC
>.|TRBV12-5|TRBJ2-7|.
CASGAGRLSSYEQYF
TGTGCTAGTGGGGCGGGGCGGCTGAGCTCCTACGAGCAGTACTTC
>.|TRBV11-2|TRBJ2-2|TRBD2
CASSSRLAGTTGELFF
TGTGCCAGCAGCTCCCGACTAGCGGGTACCACCGGGGAGCTGTTTTTT
>.|TRBV7-3|TRBJ1-5|.
CASSLGKGNQPQHF
TGTGCCAGCAGCTTAGGGAAGGGCAATCAGCCCCAGCATTTT
>.|TRBV3-1/TRBV3-2|TRBJ2-1|TRBD2
CASSQDPQKTSGGWDHEQFF
TGTGCCAGCAGCCAAGATCCCCAAAAAACTAGCGGGGGCTGGGACCATGAGCAGTTCTTC
>.|TRBV19|TRBJ2-7|.
CASSIKDRLTYEQYF
TGTGCCAGTAGTATCAAGGACCGACTCACATACGAGCAGTACTTC
>.|TRBV9|TRBJ1-4|.
CASSVGGTGGKLFF
TGTGCCAGCAGCGTAGGGGGTACTGGGGGAAAACTGTTTTTT
>.|TRBV27|TRBJ1-1|.
CASKITGRVGVVNTEAFF
TGTGCCAGCAAGATTACAGGGAGGGTTGGGGTTGTGAACACTGAAGCTTTCTTT
>.|TRBV11-2|TRBJ1-3|.
CASSLRPPSGNTIYF
TGTGCCAGCAGCCTTCGGCCGCCCTCTGGAAACACCATATATTTT
>.|TRBV19|TRBJ1-5|.
CASSIWTSNQPQHF
TGTGCCAGTAGTATATGGACAAGCAATCAGCCCCAGCATTTT
>once|TRBV27|TRBJ1-1|.
CARDLEGERNTEAFF
TGTGCCAGGGATCTCGAAGGGGAAAGAAACACTGAAGCTTTCTTT
>.|TRBV21-1|TRBJ1-3|.
CALEGGDSGNTIYF
TGTGCCTTAGAAGGGGGCGACTCTGGAAACACCATATATTTT
>.|TRBV10-1|TRBJ1-2|.
CASPRFHGYTF
TGCGCCAGTCCCAGGTTCCATGGCTACACCTTC
>.|TRBV11-3|TRBJ1-1|.
CASSLDGNRAGEAFF
TGTGCCAGCAGCTTAGACGGCAACAGGGCCGGTGAAGCTTTCTTT
>.|TRBV6-6|TRBJ1-4|.
CASRAQGSNNEKLFF
TGTGCCAGCAGGGCTCAGGGTAGCAATAATGAAAAACTGTTTTTT
>few|TRBV5-1|TRBJ1-1|.
CASSQNWGNTEAFF
TGCGCCAGCAGCCAAAATTGGGGGAACACTGAAGCTTTCTTT
>.|TRBV14|TRBJ1-2|.
CASSQERRPYGYTF
TGTGCCAGCAGCCAGGAGCGCAGGCCCTATGGCTACACCTTC
>.|TRBV18|TRBJ1-4|TRBD1
CASSPKETGDATNEKLFF
TGTGCCAGCTCCCCGAAGGAAACAGGGGATGCAACTAATGAAAAACTGTTTTTT
>.|TRBV24-1|TRBJ2-1|TRBD2
CATATSEAYNEQFF
TGTGCCACCGCTACTAGCGAGGCGTACAATGAGCAGTTCTTC
>.|TRBV7-3|TRBJ2-7|TRBD2
CASSLKAGETYEQYF
TGTGCCAGCAGCTTAAAGGCGGGGGAGACCTACGAGCAGTACTTC
>once|TRBV3-1/TRBV3-2|TRBJ1-3|.
CASSRQVSGNTIYF
TGTGCCAGCAGCCGACAGGTCTCTGGAAACACCATATATTTT
>.|TRBV4-3|TRBJ1-3|.
CASSQERWGAVGNTIYF
TGCGCCAGCAGCCAAGAGCGCTGGGGGGCGGTGGGAAACACCATATATTTT
>.|TRBV2|TRBJ2-3|.
CASSRDSNTDTQYF
TGTGCCAGCAGTCGGGACTCGAACACAGATACGCAGTATTTT
>.|TRBV19|TRBJ2-7|.
CASSPGPFYEQYF
TGTGCCAGTAGTCCGGGACCCTTTTACGAGCAGTACTTC
>.|TRBV27|TRBJ2-7|.
CASSFLRSSYEQYF
TGTGCCAGCAGTTTCTTGCGGAGCTCCTACGAGCAGTACTTC
>few|TRBV6-5|TRBJ1-1|.
CASSYRLTGSEAFF
TGTGCCAGCAGCTATCGCCTGACCGGGTCTGAAGCTTTCTTT
>.|TRBV5-6|TRBJ1-5|TRBD1
CASSLTGVAEQPQHF
TGTGCCAGCAGCTTGACAGGGGTGGCAGAGCAGCCCCAGCATTTT
>.|TRBV12-5|TRBJ2-7|.
CASGWTENYEQYF
TGTGCTAGTGGTTGGACAGAGAACTACGAGCAGTACTTC
>.|TRBV6-5|TRBJ2-3|.
CASSYEGVSTDTQYF
TGTGCCAGCAGTTACGAAGGAGTTAGCACAGATACGCAGTATTTT
>.|TRBV5-1|TRBJ1-1|TRBD1
CASSLDRGPEAFF
TGCGCCAGCAGCTTAGACAGGGGCCCTGAAGCTTTCTTT
>.|TRBV12-3/TRBV12-4|TRBJ1-5|.
CASRRSSNQPQHF
TGTGCCAGCCGGAGGTCCTCAAATCAGCCCCAGCATTTT
>.|TRBV27|TRBJ1-1|TRBD1
CASSAGTAYTEAFF
TGTGCCAGCAGTGCCGGGACAGCTTACACTGAAGCTTTCTTT
>.|TRBV10-3|TRBJ1-6|.
CAISGEQGLSNSPLHF
TGTGCCATCAGTGGGGAACAGGGACTCTCTAATTCACCCCTCCACTTT
>once|TRBV6-2/TRBV6-3|TRBJ2-6|.
CASSSPGGANVLTF
TGTGCCAGCAGTTCCCCGGGCGGGGCCAACGTCCTGACTTTC
>.|TRBV11-2|TRBJ1-2|.
CASSLESPGGADYGYTF
TGTGCCAGCAGCTTAGAGTCCCCGGGGGGCGCTGACTATGGCTACACCTTC
>.|TRBV5-5|TRBJ1-5|.
CASSLAWGNQPQHF
TGTGCCAGCAGCTTAGCTTGGGGCAATCAGCCCCAGCATTTT
>.|TRBV19|TRBJ1-1|.
CASSRIDSLNTEAFF
TGTGCCAGTAGTCGAATCGACAGTTTGAACACTGAAGCTTTCTTT
>.|TRBV5-1|TRBJ1-1|.
CASSDGQMLTEAFF
TGCGCCAGCAGCGACGGACAGATGTTAACTGAAGCTTTCTTT
>.|TRBV6-1|TRBJ2-7|TRBD2
CASSDGLAGGYEQYF
TGTGCCAGCAGTGATGGGCTAGCGGGGGGCTACGAGCAGTACTTC